This T cell receptor (beta chain) was sequenced during a study of graft-versus-host responses after intestinal transplantation. Study-wide findings and caveats: Patients who carried graft-donor T cell macrochimerism also had high graft-versus-host to host-versus-graft clonal ratios in their allografts.

CDR1 and CDR2 from the germline V gene are WSHSY and SAAADI. The CDR3 is made up of 14 amino acids. V was clipped by 5 bases and J by 7 bases; unmatched bases: 7. On this clone itself: No antigen is known for it.

Sequenced by immunoSEQ multiplex PCR; TCRdb stores in-frame clones only, minus some. The table records more than 20,000 clones, around 94% of them present only once. This TCR came from a human patient who received an intestinal transplant, so some T cells may come from the graft donor. Specimen: PBMCs, collected roughly 260 days after intestinal transplant. The genes are TRBV10-2 and TRBJ1-5, with 8 bases aligning to TRBD1. The DNA for the CDR3 is TGCGCCAGCAGTCCCAGGGGGCAGGGACAGCCCCAGCATTTT. Its translation is CASSPRGQGQPQHF.